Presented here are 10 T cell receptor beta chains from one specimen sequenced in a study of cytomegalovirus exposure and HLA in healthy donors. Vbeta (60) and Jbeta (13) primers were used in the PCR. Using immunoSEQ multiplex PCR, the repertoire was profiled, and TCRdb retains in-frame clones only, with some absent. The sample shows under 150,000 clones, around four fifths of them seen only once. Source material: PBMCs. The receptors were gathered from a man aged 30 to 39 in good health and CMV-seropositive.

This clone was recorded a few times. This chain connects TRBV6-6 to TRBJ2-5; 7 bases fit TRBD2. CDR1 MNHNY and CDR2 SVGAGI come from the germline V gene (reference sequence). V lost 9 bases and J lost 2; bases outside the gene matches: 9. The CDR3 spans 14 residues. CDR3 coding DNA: TGTGCCAGTGCGCGGGAGCCCACTCAAGAGACCCAGTACTTC. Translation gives CASAREPTQETQYF.

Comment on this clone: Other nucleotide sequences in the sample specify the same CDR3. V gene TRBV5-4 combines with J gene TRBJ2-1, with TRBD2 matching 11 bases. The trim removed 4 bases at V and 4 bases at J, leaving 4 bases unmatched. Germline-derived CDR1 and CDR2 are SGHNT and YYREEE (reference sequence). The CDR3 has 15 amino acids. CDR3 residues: CASSPGLAEYNEQFF. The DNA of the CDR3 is TGTGCCAGCAGCCCGGGACTAGCGGAATACAATGAGCAGTTCTTC.

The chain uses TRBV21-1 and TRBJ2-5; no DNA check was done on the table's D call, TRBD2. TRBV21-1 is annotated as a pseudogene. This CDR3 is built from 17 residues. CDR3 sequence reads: CASSPGLAGGRGETQYF. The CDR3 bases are TGTGCCAGCAGCCCGGGACTAGCGGGAGGTCGGGGAGAGACCCAGTACTTC.

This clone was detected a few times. This CDR3 reads CSVEGGHTEAFF. DNA for the CDR3: TGCAGCGTTGAAGGAGGCCACACTGAAGCTTTCTTT. The rearrangement joins TRBV29-1 to TRBJ1-1; D remains unclear. Germline V CDR1 and CDR2: SQVTM, ANQGSEA. This CDR3 contains 12 residues. Deletions cut 1 base from V and 3 bases from J, with 6 bases between. The entire variable domain, with the rest obtained from reference TRBV29-1 and TRBJ1-1, is as follows: SAVISQKPSRDICQRGTSLTIQCQVDSQVTMMFWYRQQPGQSLTLIATANQGSEATYESGFVIDKFPISRPNLTFSTLTVSNMSPEDSSIYLCSVEGGHTEAFFGQGTRLTVV.

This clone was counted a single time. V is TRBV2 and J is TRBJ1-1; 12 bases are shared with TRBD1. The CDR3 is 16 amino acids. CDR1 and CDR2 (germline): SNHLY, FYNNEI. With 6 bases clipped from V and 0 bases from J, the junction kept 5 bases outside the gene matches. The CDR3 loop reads CASSAGTGGLNTEAFF. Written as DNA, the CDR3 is TGTGCCAGCAGCGCTGGGACAGGGGGCCTGAACACTGAAGCTTTCTTT.

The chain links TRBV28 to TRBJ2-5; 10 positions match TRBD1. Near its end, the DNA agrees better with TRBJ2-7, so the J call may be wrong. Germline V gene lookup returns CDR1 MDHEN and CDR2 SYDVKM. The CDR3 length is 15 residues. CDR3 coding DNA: TGTGCCAGCAGCAGTTCGGGACAGGGGTCCTACGAGCAGTACTTC. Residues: CASSSSGQGSYEQYF.

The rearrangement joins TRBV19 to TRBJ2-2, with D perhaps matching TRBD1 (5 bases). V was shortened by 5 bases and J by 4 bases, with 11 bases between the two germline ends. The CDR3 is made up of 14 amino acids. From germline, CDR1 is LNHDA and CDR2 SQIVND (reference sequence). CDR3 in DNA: TGTGCCAGTAGTGTAAGACAGTCCACCGGGGAGCTGTTTTTT. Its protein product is CASSVRQSTGELFF.

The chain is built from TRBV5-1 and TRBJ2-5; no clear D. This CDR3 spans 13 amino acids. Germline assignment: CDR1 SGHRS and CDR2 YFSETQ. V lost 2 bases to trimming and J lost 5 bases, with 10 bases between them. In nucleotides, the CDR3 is TGCGCCAGCAGCTTTTCGTTCGGGGAGACCCAGTACTTC. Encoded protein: CASSFSFGETQYF.

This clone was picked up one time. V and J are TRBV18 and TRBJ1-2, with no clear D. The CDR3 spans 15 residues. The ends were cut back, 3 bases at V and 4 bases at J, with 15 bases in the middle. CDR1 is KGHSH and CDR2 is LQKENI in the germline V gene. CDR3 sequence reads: CASSPSNTEGYGYTF. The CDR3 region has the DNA TGTGCCAGCTCACCCTCGAACACAGAAGGCTATGGCTACACCTTC.

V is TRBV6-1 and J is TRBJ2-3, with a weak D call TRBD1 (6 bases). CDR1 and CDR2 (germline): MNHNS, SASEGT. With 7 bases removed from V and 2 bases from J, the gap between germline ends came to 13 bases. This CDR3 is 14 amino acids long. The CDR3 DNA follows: TGTGCCAGCACGTGGGGGCCCGACACAGATACGCAGTATTTT. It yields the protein CASTWGPDTDTQYF.